This TCR beta chain was sequenced in a study of shared clonotypes between healthy human individuals. The CDR3 spans 13 residues. CDR1 is KGHSH and CDR2 is LQKENI in the germline V gene. V was shortened by 6 bases and J by 2 bases, with 11 bases between the two germline ends. Repertoires were generated with immunoSEQ multiplex PCR, while TCRdb's copy carries only in-frame clones and drops some. The top ten clones hold around 12% of a sample with a few hundred thousand clones, around 76% of them seen once. The sequenced sample was PBMCs. This clonotype was sampled from a middle-aged woman in good health. Some clones in this sample may be carry-over from other donors' samples. This chain links TRBV18 with TRBJ2-7, with a tentative D call TRBD1 (5 bases). CDR3 nucleotide sequence: TGTGCCAGCTCCATCAGACAGACCTACGAGCAGTACTTC. Amino acid sequence: CASSIRQTYEQYF.